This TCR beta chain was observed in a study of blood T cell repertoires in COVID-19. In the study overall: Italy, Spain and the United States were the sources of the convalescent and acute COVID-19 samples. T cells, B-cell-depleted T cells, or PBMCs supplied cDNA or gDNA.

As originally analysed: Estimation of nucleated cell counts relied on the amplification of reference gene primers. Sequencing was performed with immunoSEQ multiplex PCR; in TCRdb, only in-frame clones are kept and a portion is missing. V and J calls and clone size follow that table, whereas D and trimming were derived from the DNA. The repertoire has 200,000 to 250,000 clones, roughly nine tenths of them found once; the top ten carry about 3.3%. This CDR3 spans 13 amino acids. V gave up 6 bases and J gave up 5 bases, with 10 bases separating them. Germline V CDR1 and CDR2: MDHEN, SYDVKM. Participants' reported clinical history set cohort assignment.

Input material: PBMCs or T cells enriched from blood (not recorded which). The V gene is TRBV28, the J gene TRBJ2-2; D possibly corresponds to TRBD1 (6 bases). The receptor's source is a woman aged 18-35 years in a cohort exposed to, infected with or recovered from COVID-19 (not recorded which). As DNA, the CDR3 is TGTGCCAGCAGCCCTGGACAGACCGGGGAGCTGTTTTTT. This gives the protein CASSPGQTGELFF.